The text below deals with one T cell receptor beta chain. Its antigen remains unidentified. V dropped 2 bases and J dropped 2 bases, with 6 bases sitting between them. This CDR3 spans 13 amino acids. The germline V gene encodes CDR1 MNHNS and CDR2 SASEGT. The timepoints at which blood was sampled were baseline, cycle 4 day 1, and cycle 7 day 1. Sequenced by immunoSEQ multiplex PCR; TCRdb stores in-frame clones only, minus some. Among some 79,000 clones listed, about 94% were seen once. The data are from a study of OX40 agonist ivuxolimab in advanced cancers. As for the study in general: An anti-OX40 (CD134) antibody with agonistic activity, ivuxolimab, was administered to patients. Dose-escalation cases comprised hepatocellular carcinoma, melanoma, renal cell or head and neck cancer. Study findings and constraints: Part of the nonresponder group also had normalized T-cell clonal expansion that was low.

Sequenced material: CD4+ or CD8+ T cells sorted from blood, taken in a trial of the OX40 agonist ivuxolimab. The V call is TRBV6-1, the J call TRBJ1-2; D gene ambiguous. The receptor's source is an adult with an advanced solid tumor such as melanoma, head and neck, liver or kidney cancer. The CDR3 region has the DNA TGTGCCAGCAGTGAACAGAACAACTATGGCTACACCTTC. It specifies CASSEQNNYGYTF.